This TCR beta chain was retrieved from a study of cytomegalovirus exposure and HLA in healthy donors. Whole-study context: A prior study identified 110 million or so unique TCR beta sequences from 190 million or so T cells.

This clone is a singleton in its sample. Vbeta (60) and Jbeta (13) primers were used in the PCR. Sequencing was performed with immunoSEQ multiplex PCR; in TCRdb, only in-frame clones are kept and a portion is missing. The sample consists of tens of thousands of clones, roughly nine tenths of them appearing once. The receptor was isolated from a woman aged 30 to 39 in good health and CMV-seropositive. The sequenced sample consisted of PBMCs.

The CDR3 DNA follows: TGTGCCAGCCACGGAAGGGGTAGCAACTATGGCTACACCTTC. This sequence encodes CASHGRGSNYGYTF. V is TRBV7-9 and J is TRBJ1-2, with D perhaps matching TRBD1 (5 bases). The CDR3 is 14 residues long. V lost 8 bases to trimming and J lost 2 bases, with 15 bases between them. Germline CDR1 reads SEHNR; CDR2 reads FQNEAQ (reference sequence).